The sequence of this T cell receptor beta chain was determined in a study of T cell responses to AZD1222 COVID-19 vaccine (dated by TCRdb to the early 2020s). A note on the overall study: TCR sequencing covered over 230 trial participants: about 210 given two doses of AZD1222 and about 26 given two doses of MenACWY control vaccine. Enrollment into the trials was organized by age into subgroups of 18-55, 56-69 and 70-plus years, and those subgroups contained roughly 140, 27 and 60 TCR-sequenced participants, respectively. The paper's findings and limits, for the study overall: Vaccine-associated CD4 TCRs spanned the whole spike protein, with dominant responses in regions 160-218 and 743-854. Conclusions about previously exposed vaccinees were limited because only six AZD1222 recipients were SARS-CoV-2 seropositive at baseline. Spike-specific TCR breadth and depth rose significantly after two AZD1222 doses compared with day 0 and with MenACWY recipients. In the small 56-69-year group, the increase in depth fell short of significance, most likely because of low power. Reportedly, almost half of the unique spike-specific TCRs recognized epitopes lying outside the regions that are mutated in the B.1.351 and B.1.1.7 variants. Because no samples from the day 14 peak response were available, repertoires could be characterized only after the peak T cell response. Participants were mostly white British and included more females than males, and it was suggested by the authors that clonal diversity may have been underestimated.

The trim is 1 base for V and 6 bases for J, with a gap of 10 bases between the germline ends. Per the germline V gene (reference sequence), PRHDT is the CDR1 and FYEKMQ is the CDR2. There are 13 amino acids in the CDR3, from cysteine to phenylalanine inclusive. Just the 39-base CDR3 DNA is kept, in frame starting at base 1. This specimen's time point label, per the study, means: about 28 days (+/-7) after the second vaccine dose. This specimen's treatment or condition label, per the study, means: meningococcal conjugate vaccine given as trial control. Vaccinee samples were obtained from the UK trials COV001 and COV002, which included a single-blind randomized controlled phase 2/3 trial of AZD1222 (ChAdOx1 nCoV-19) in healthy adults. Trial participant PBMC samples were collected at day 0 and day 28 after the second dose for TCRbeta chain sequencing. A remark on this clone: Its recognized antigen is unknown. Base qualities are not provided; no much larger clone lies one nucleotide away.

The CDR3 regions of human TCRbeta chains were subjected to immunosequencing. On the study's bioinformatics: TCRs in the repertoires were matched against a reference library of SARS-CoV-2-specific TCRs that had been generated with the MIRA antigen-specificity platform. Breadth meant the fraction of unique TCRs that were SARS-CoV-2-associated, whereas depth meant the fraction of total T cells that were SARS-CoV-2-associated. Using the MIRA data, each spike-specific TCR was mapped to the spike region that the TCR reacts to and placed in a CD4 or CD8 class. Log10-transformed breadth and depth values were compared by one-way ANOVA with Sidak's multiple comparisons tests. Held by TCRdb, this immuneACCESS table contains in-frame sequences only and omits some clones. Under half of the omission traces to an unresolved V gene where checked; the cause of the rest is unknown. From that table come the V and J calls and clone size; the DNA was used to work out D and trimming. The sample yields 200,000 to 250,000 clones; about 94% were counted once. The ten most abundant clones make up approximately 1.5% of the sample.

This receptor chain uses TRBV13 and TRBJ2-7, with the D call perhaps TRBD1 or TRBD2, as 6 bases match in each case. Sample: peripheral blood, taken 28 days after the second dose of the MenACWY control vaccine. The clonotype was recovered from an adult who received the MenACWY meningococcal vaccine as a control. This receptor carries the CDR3 CASSLDGGREQYF. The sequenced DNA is TGTGCCAGCAGCTTAGATGGGGGGCGCGAGCAGTACTTC. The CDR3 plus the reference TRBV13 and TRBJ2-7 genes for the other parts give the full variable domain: AAGVIQSPRHLIKEKRETATLKCYPIPRHDTVYWYQQGPGQDPQFLISFYEKMQSDKGSIPDRFSAQQFSDYHSELNMSSLELGDSALYFCASSLDGGREQYFGPGTRLTVT.